A selection of T cell receptor beta chains follows, all from one sample in a study of CD8 T cells in Susac syndrome. TCRdb recomputed calls from the immunoSEQ multiplex PCR reads with MiXCR, one row per CDR3 protein. This table has around 230,000 distinct CDR3 sequences, approximately 95% appearing once. Source material: CD4+ T cells from PBMCs. These receptors were obtained from a human donor with multiple sclerosis. Both conserved end residues are part of each CDR3. D genes are given only for firm matches. Only part of the rows carry a size: once, few, many, or a class if the clone is expanded.

J: TRBJ1-5; V: TRBV21-1; D: -; size: -; CDR3: CASSSKGPVGGPQHF; DNA: TGTGCCAGCAGTTCGAAAGGGCCAGTTGGTGGGCCCCAGCATTTT
J: TRBJ1-1; V: TRBV12-3/TRBV12-4; D: -; size: -; CDR3: CASSLALYGTEAFF; DNA: TGTGCCAGCAGTTTAGCGCTCTACGGGACTGAAGCTTTCTTT
J: TRBJ2-5; V: TRBV24-1; D: TRBD1; size: -; CDR3: CATSDSGQVETQYF; DNA: TGTGCCACCAGTGACTCCGGACAGGTAGAGACCCAGTACTTC
J: TRBJ1-1; V: TRBV9; D: TRBD1; size: -; CDR3: CASSREDRANTEAFF; DNA: TGTGCCAGCAGCAGGGAGGACAGGGCGAACACTGAAGCTTTCTTT
J: TRBJ1-2; V: TRBV28; D: TRBD1; size: -; CDR3: CASIRDGAGGNYGYTF; DNA: TGTGCCAGCATACGAGACGGGGCAGGGGGTAACTATGGCTACACCTTC
J: TRBJ2-1; V: TRBV11-1; D: -; size: -; CDR3: CASSERMADNEQFF; DNA: TGTGCCAGCAGCGAACGTATGGCTGACAATGAGCAGTTCTTC
J: TRBJ1-1; V: TRBV25-1; D: -; size: once; CDR3: CASRGAGAYTEAFF; DNA: TGTGCCAGCAGGGGGGCGGGGGCCTACACTGAAGCTTTCTTT
J: TRBJ2-7; V: TRBV20-1; D: TRBD2; size: once; CDR3: CSAPLSSGRGYEQYF; DNA: TGCAGTGCCCCCCTCTCTAGCGGGAGAGGGTACGAGCAGTACTTC
J: TRBJ1-2; V: TRBV29-1; D: -; size: -; CDR3: CSVQPDEDISGYGYTF; DNA: TGCAGCGTTCAACCAGACGAGGACATTTCGGGCTATGGCTACACCTTC
J: TRBJ2-3; V: TRBV5-1; D: TRBD1; size: once; CDR3: CASSIAGTGIPDTQYF; DNA: TGCGCCAGCAGCATAGCCGGGACAGGGATTCCAGATACGCAGTATTTT
J: TRBJ2-1; V: TRBV9; D: -; size: -; CDR3: CASSVTPRENSYNEQFF; DNA: TGTGCCAGCAGCGTAACCCCTAGAGAGAACTCCTACAATGAGCAGTTCTTC
J: TRBJ2-4; V: TRBV5-4; D: TRBD2; size: once; CDR3: CASSGPLAGGPAKNIQYF; DNA: TGTGCCAGCAGCGGACCACTAGCGGGGGGGCCAGCCAAAAACATTCAGTACTTC
J: TRBJ2-3; V: TRBV29-1; D: -; size: -; CDR3: CSPQVGADTQYF; DNA: TGCAGCCCCCAAGTGGGCGCAGATACGCAGTATTTT
J: TRBJ2-1; V: TRBV7-2; D: TRBD1; size: -; CDR3: CASSLAGQGAPYNEQFF; DNA: TGTGCCAGCAGCTTAGCCGGACAGGGGGCGCCCTACAATGAGCAGTTCTTC
J: TRBJ2-2; V: TRBV11-3; D: -; size: -; CDR3: CASSRTENTGELFF; DNA: TGTGCCAGCAGCCGGACCGAGAACACCGGGGAGCTGTTTTTT
J: TRBJ2-5; V: TRBV9; D: TRBD2; size: -; CDR3: CASSVTSEIQETQYF; DNA: TGTGCCAGCAGCGTCACTAGCGAGATCCAAGAGACCCAGTACTTC
J: TRBJ1-6; V: TRBV20-1; D: -; size: -; CDR3: CSASGDDYNSPLHF; DNA: TGCAGTGCTAGTGGTGACGACTATAATTCACCCCTCCACTTT
J: TRBJ2-7; V: TRBV3-1; D: -; size: -; CDR3: CASSQGIAEQYF; DNA: TGTGCCAGCAGCCAAGGTATCGCCGAGCAGTACTTC
J: TRBJ1-1; V: TRBV10-1; D: TRBD1; size: -; CDR3: CASSEAGQGTEAFF; DNA: TGCGCCAGCAGTGAAGCGGGACAGGGTACTGAAGCTTTCTTT
J: TRBJ2-7; V: TRBV9; D: TRBD2; size: -; CDR3: CASSVGIAGPHEQYF; DNA: TGTGCCAGCAGCGTAGGCATAGCGGGACCCCACGAGCAGTACTTC
J: TRBJ2-7; V: TRBV2; D: -; size: -; CDR3: CASSGGNTYEQYF; DNA: TGTGCCAGCAGTGGCGGGAATACCTACGAGCAGTACTTC
J: TRBJ2-1; V: TRBV7-8; D: -; size: -; CDR3: CASSLARQGKKDEQFF; DNA: TGTGCCAGCAGCTTAGCGAGGCAGGGGAAGAAGGATGAGCAGTTCTTC
J: TRBJ2-3; V: TRBV9; D: TRBD2; size: -; CDR3: CASSFGTSISDTQYF; DNA: TGTGCCAGCAGCTTCGGGACTAGCATCTCAGATACGCAGTATTTT
J: TRBJ2-7; V: TRBV12-3/TRBV12-4; D: -; size: -; CDR3: CASSLFRGGNYEQYF; DNA: TGTGCCAGCAGTTTGTTCAGGGGGGGTAACTACGAGCAGTACTTC
J: TRBJ2-5; V: TRBV10-3; D: TRBD1; size: -; CDR3: CAISDQTGDREETQYF; DNA: TGTGCCATCAGTGATCAGACAGGGGATAGGGAAGAGACCCAGTACTTC
J: TRBJ2-3; V: TRBV30; D: -; size: -; CDR3: CAWSVRWEPPGDTQYF; DNA: TGTGCCTGGAGTGTACGGTGGGAGCCCCCTGGGGATACGCAGTATTTT
J: TRBJ2-2; V: TRBV7-3; D: TRBD2; size: once; CDR3: CASSHVGLADANTGELFF; DNA: TGTGCCAGCAGTCACGTAGGACTAGCGGATGCGAACACCGGGGAGCTGTTTTTT
J: TRBJ2-3; V: TRBV3-1; D: -; size: -; CDR3: CASSLMYGTDTQYF; DNA: TGTGCCAGCAGCCTTATGTATGGGACAGATACGCAGTATTTT
J: TRBJ2-7; V: TRBV7-2; D: -; size: -; CDR3: CASSLARGGPYEQYF; DNA: TGTGCCAGCAGCTTAGCGAGAGGGGGTCCCTACGAGCAGTACTTC
J: TRBJ2-7; V: TRBV14; D: -; size: -; CDR3: CASSQEEGKAEQYF; DNA: TGTGCCAGCAGCCAAGAAGAGGGTAAGGCCGAGCAGTACTTC
J: TRBJ2-7; V: TRBV27; D: -; size: -; CDR3: CASSGGARHEQYF; DNA: TGTGCCAGCAGTGGGGGGGCTAGACACGAGCAGTACTTC
J: TRBJ2-2; V: TRBV27; D: -; size: -; CDR3: CASSKNTGELFF; DNA: TGTGCCAGCAGTAAGAACACCGGGGAGCTGTTTTTT
J: TRBJ2-7; V: TRBV19; D: -; size: -; CDR3: CASSFTQDSYEQYF; DNA: TGTGCCAGTAGCTTCACTCAGGACAGCTACGAGCAGTACTTC
J: TRBJ1-1; V: TRBV14; D: -; size: once; CDR3: CASSQFRGTEAFF; DNA: TGTGCCAGCAGCCAATTCCGGGGCACTGAAGCTTTCTTT
J: TRBJ1-5; V: TRBV30; D: -; size: -; CDR3: CAWSPTNRGQINQPQHF; DNA: TGTGCCTGGAGTCCGACGAATCGTGGACAGATTAATCAGCCCCAGCATTTT